The entry that follows covers one T cell receptor (beta chain) sequence. Its specificity is not known. Trimming removed 3 bases at V and 8 bases at J, with 16 bases between. The CDR3 consists of 14 residues. Germline V CDR1 and CDR2: SNHLY, FYNNEI. This sample stems from a study of T cells after posttransplantation cyclophosphamide. Study-wide findings and caveats: Tissue-infiltrating T cells from skin or gut overlapped little with blood T cells. Donor CD8+ memory clones often dominated recipient blood repertoires at later times. Recipient CMV seropositivity and CMV reactivation strongly tracked TRB clonality.

A marrow graft followed busulfan-fludarabine conditioning, with cyclophosphamide on days +3 and +4. The assay was immunoSEQ multiplex PCR, and TCRdb's table has in-frame clones only and misses some. The table shows about 43,000 clones, with about 90% occurring only once. This receptor was taken from a male patient between 60 and 69 years old who received an allogeneic stem cell transplant from a related donor and was CMV-positive. The graft donor may account for some of the T cells. This chain joins TRBV2 and TRBJ1-2, with D tentatively TRBD1 (5 bases). Sequences were derived from PBMCs, sampled about 64 days after allogeneic stem cell transplant with posttransplant cyclophosphamide. CDR3 DNA sequence: TGTGCCAGCAGTGATTTCGGACAAACGAGCGGCTACACCTTC. Encoded protein: CASSDFGQTSGYTF.